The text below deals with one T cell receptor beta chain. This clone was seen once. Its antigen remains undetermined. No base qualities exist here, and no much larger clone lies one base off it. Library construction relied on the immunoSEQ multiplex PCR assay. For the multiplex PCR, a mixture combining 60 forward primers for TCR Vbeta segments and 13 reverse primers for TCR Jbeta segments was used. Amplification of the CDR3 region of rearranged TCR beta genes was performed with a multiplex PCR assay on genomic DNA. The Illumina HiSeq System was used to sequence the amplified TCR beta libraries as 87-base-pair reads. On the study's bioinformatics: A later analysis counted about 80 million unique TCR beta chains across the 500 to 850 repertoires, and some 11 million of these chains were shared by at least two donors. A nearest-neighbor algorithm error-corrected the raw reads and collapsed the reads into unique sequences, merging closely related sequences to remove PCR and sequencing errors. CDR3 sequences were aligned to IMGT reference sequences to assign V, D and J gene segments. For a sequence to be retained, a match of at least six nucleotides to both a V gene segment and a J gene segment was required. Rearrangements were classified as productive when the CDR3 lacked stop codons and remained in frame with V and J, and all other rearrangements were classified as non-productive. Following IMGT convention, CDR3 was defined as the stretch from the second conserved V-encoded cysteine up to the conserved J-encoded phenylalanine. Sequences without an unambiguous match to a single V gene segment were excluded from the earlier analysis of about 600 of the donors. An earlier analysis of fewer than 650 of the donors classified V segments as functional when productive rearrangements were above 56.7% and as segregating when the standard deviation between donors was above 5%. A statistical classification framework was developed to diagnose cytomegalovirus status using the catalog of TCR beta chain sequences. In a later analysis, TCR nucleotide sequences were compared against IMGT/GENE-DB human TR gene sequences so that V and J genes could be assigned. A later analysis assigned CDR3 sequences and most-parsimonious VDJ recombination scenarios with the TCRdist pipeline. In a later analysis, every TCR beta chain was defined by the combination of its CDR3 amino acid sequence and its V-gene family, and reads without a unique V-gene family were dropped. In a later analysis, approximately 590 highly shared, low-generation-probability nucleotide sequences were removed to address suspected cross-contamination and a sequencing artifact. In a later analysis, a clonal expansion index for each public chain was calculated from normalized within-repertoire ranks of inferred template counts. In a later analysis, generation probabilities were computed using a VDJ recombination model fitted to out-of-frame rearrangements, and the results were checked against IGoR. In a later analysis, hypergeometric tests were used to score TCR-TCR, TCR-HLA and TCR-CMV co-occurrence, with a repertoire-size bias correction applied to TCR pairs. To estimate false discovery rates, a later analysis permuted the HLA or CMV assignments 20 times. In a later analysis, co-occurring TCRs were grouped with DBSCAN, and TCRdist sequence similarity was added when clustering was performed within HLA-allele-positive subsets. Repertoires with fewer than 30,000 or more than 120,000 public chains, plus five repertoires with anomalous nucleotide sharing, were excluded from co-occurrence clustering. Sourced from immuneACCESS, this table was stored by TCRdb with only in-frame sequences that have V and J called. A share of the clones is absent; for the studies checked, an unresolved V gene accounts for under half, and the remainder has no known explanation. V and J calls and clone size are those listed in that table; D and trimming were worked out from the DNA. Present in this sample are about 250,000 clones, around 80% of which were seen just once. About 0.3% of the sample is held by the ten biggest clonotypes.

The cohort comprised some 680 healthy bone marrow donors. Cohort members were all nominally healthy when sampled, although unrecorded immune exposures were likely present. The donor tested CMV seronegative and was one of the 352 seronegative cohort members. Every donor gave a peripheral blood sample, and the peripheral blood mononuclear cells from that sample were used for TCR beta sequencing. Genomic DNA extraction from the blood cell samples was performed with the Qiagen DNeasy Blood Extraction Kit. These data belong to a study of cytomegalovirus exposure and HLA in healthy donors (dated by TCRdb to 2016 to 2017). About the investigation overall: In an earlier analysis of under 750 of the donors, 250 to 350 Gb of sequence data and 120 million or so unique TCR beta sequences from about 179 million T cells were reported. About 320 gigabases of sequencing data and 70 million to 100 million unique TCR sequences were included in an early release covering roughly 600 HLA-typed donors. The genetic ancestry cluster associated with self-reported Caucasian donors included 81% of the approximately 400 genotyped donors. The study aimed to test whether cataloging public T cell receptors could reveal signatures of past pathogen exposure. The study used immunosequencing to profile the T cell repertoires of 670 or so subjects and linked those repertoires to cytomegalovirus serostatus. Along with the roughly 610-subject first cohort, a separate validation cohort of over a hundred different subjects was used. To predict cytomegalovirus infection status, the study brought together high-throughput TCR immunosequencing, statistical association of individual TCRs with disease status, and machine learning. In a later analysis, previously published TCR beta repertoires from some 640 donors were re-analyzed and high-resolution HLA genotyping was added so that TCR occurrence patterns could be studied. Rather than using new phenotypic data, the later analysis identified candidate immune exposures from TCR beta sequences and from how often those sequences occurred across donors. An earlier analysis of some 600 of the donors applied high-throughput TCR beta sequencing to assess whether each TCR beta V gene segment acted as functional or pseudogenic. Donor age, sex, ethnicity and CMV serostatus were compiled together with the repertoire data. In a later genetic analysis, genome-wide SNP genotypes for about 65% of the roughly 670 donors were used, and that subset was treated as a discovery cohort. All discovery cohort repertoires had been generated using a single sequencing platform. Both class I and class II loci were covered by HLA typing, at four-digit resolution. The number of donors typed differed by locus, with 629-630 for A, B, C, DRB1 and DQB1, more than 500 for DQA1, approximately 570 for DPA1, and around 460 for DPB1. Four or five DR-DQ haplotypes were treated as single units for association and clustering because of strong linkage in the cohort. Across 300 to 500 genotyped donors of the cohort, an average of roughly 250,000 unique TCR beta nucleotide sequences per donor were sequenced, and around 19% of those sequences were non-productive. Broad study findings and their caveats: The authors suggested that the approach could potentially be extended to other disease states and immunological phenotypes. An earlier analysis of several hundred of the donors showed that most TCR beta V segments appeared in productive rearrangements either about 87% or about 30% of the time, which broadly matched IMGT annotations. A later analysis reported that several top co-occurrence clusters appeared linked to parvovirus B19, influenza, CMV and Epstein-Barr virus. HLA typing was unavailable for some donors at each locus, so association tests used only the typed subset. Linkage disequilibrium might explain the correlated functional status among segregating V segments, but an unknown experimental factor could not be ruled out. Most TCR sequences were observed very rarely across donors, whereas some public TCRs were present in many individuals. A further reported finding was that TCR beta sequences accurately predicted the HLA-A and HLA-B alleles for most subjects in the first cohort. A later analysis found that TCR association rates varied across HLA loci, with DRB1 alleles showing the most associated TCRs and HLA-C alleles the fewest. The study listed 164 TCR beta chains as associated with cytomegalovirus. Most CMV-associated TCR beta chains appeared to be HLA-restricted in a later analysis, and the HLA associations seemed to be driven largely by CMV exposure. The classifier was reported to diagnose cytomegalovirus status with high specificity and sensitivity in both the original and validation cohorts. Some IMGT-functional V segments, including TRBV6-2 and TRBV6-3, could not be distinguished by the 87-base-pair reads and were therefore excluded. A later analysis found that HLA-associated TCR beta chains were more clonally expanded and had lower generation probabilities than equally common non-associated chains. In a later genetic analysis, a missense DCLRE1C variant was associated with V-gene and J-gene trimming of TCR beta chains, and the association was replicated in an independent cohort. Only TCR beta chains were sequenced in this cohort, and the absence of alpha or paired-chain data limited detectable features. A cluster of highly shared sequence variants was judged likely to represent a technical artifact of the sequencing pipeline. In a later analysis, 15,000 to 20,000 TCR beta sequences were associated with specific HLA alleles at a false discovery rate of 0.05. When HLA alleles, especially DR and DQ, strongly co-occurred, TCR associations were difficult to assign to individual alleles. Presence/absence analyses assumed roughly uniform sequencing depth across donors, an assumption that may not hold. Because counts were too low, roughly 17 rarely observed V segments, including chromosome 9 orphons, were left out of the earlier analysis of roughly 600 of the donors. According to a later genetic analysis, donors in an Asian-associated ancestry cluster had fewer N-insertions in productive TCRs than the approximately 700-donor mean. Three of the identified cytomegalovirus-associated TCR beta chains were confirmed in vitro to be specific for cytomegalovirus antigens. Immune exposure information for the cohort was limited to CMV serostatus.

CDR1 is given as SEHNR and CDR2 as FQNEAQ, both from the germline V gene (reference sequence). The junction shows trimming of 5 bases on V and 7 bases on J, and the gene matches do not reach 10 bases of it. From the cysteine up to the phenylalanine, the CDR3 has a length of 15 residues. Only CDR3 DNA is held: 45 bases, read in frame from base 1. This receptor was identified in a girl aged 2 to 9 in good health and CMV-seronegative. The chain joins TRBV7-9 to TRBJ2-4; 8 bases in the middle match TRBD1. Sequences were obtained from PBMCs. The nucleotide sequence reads TGTGCCAGCAGCCAGACAGGGGCTCTGGGCAACATTCAGTACTTC. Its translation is CASSQTGALGNIQYF. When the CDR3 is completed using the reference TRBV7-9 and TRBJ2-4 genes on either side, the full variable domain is DTGVSQNPRHKITKRGQNVTFRCDPISEHNRLYWYRQTLGQGPEFLTYFQNEAQLEKSRLLSDRFSAERPKGSFSTLEIQRTEQGDSAMYLCASSQTGALGNIQYFGAGTRLSVL.